This TCR beta chain was sequenced in a study of cytomegalovirus exposure and HLA in healthy donors. At the level of the study: Caucasian-associated ancestry cluster membership applied to approximately 84% of around 400 genotyped donors. Findings and limits, study-wide: A later look showed TCR association rates differing by HLA locus, highest for DRB1 and lowest for HLA-C. In a later analysis, donors in an Asian-associated ancestry cluster reportedly had fewer N-insertions in productive TCRs than the cohort mean. Some 16,000 TCR beta sequences were associated with HLA alleles at 0.05 false discovery rate in a later analysis.

60 Vbeta and 13 Jbeta primers were used in PCR. The data were produced by immunoSEQ multiplex PCR, yet TCRdb's version contains in-frame clones alone and is incomplete. Among approximately 74,000 clones listed, about 80% were seen once. This clone was observed a single time. What it recognizes is unknown. The clonotype was recovered from a woman between 35 and 50 years old in good health and CMV-seronegative. Sequenced input: PBMCs.

CDR3 coding DNA: TGCGCCAGCAGTGAGCCCACCCACGGGGTACAAGAGACCCAGTACTTC. The encoded protein is CASSEPTHGVQETQYF. The chain recombines TRBV10-2 with TRBJ2-5, with a tentative D call TRBD2 (5 bases). With 2 bases removed from V and 2 bases from J, the gap between germline ends came to 15 bases. The CDR3 runs to 16 residues. Germline assignment: CDR1 WSHSY and CDR2 SAAADI.